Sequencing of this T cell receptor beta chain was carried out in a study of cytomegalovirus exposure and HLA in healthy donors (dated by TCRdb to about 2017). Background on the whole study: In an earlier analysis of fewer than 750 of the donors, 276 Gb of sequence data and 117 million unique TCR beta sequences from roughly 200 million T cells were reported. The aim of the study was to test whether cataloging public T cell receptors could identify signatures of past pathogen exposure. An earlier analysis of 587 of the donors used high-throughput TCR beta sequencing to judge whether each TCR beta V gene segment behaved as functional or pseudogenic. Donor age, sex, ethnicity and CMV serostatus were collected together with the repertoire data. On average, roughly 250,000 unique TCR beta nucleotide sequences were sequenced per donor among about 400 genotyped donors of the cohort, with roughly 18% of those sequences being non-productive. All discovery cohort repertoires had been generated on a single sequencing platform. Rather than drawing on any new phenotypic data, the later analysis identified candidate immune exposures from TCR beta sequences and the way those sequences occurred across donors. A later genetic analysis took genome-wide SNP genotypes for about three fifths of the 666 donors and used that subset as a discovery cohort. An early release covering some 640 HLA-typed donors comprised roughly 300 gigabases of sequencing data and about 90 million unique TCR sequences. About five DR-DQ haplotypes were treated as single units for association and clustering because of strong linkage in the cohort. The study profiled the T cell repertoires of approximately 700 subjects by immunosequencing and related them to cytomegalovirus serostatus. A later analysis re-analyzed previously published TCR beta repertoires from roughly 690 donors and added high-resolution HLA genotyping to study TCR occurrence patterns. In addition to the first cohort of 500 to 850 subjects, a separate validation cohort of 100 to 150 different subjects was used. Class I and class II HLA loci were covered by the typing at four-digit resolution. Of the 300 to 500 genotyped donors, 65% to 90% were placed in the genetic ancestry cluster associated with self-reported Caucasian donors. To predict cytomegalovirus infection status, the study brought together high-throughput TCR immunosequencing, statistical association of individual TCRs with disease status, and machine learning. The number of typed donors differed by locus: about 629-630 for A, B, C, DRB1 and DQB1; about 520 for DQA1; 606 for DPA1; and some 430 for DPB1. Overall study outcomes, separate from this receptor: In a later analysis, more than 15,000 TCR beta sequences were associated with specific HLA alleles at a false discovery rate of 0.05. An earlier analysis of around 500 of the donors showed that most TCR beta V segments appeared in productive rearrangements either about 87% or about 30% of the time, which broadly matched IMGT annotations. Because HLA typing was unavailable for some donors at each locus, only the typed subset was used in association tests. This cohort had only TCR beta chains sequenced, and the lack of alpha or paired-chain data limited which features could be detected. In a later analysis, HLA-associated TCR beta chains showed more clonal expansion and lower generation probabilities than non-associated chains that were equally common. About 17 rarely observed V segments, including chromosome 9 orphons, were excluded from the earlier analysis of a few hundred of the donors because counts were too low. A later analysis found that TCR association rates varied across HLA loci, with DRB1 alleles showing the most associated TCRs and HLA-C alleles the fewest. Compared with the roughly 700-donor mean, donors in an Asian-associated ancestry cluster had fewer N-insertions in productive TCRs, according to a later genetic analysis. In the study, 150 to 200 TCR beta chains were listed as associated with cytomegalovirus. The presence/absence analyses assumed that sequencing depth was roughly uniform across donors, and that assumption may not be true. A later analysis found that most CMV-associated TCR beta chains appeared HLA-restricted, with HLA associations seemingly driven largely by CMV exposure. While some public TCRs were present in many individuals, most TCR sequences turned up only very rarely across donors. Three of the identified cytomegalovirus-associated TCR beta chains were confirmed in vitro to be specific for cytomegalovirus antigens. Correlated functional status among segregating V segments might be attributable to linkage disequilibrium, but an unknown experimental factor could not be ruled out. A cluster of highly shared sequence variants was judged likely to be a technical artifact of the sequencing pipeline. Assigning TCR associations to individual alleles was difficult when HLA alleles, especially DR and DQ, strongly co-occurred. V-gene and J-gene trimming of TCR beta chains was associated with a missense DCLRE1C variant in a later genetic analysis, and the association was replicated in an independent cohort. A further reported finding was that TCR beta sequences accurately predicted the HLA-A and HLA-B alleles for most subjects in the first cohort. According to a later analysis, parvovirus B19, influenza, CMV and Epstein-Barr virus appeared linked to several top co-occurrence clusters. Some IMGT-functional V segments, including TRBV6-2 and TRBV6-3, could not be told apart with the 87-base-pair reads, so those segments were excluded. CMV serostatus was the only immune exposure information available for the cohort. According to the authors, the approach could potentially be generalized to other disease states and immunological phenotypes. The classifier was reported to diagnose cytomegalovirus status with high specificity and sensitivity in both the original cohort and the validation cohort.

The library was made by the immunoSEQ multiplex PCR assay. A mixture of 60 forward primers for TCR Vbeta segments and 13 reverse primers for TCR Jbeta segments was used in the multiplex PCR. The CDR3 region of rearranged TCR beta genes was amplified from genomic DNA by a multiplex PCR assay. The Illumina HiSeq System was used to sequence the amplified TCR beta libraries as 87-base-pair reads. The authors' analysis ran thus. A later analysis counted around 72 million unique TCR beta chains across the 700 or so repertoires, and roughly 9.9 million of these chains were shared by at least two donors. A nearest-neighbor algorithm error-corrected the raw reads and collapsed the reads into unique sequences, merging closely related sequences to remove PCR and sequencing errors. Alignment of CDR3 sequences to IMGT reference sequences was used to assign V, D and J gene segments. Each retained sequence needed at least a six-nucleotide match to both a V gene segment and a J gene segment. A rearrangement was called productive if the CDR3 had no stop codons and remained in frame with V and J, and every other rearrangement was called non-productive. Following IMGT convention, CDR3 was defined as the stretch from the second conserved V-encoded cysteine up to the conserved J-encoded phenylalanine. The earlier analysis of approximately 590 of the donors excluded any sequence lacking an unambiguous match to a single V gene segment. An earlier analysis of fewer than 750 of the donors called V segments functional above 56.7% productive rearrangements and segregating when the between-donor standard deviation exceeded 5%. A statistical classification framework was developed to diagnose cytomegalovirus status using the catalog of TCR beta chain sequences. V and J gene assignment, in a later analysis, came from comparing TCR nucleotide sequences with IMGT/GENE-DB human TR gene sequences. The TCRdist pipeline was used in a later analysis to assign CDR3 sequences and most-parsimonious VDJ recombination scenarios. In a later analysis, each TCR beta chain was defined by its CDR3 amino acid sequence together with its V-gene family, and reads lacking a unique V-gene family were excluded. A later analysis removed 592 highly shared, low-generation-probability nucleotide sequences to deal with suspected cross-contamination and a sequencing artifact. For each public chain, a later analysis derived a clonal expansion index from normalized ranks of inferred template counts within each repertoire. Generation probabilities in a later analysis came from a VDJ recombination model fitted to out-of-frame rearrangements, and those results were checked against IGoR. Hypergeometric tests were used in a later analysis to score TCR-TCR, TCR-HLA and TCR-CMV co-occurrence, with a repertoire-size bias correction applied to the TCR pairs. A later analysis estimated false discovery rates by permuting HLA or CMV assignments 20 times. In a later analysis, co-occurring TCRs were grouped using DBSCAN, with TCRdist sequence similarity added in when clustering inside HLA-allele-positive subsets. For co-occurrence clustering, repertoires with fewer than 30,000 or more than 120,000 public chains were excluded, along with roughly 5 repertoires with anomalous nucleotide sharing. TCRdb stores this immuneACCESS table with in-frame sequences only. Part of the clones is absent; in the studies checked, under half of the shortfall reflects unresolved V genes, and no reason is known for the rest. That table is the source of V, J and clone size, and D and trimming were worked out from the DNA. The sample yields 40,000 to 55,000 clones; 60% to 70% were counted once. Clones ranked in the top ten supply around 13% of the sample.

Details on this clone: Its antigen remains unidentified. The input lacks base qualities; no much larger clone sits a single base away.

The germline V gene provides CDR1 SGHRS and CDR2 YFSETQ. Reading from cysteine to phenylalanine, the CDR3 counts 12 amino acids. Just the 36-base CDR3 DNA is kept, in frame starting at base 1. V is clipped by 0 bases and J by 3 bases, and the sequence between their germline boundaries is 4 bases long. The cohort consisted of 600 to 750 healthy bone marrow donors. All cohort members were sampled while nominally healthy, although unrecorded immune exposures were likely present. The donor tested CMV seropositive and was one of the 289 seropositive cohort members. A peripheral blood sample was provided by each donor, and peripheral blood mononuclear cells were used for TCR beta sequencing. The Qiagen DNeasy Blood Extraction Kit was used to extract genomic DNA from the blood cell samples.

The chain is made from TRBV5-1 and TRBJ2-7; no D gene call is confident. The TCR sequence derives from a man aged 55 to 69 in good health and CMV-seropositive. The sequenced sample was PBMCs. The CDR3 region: CASSLGDYEQYF. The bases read TGCGCCAGCAGCTTGGGAGACTACGAGCAGTACTTC.